This T cell receptor beta chain originates from a study of molecular identifiers for immune sequencing clone quantification. Naive CD8 T cells were sorted, and the gate applied was CD8+CD4-CCR7+CD45RA+. Via MiXCR, TCRdb re-called the PCR reads, giving one row per CDR3 protein. The table includes about 320,000 distinct CDR3 sequences, roughly a quarter detected once. This clonotype appeared many times. Sequencing input: naive CD8+ T cells from blood, with Jurkat cell RNA spiked in. As to subset: FACS-sorted CD8+CD4-CCR7+CD45RA+ naive T cells. This clonotype was sampled from a human donor in good health. Some libraries in this study had Jurkat cell RNA spiked in.

The CDR3 bases are TGTGCCAGTGGGGGCACTGGGGCCAACGTCCTGACTTTC. It encodes CASGGTGANVLTF. The chain couples TRBV4-2 to TRBJ2-6, with D possibly matching TRBD1 (6 bases). The CDR3 runs 13 residues. The V end was cut by 9 bases, the J end by 2 bases, with 8 bases between. Per germline, CDR1 LGHNA and CDR2 YNFKEQ.